One sample yielded the 5 T cell receptor beta chains listed below, sequenced in a study of ipilimumab plus nivolumab after autologous stem cell transplantation. TCRdb keeps only in-frame clones here, not all; method: immunoSEQ multiplex PCR. Of 15,000 to 20,000 clones listed, roughly 79% are singletons. Source: PBMCs, taken in a trial of ipilimumab plus nivolumab as post-transplant consolidation. Source of these receptors: a male donor with diffuse large B-cell lymphoma.

CDR3 protein: CSVEEGGRAFF. CDR3 coding DNA: TGCAGCGTTGAAGAAGGGGGTCGGGCTTTCTTT. The genes are TRBV29-1 and TRBJ1-1; D is perhaps TRBD1 (6 bases). CDR1 and CDR2 from the germline V gene are SQVTM and ANQGSEA. The CDR3 consists of 11 residues. V lost 0 bases and J 11 bases, leaving 10 bases between the germline ends.

This clone was recorded only once. This sequence joins TRBV11-1 and TRBJ1-6, with D possibly being TRBD1 (6 bases). Per the germline V gene, CDR1 is SGHAT and CDR2 is FQDESV (reference sequence). V was clipped by 2 bases and J by 7 bases, with 15 bases between them. There are 16 residues in the CDR3. CDR3: CASSLLAGQGNSPLHF. CDR3 DNA: TGTGCCAGCAGCTTATTAGCAGGGCAGGGGAATTCACCCCTCCACTTT.

V is TRBV5-1 and J is TRBJ2-5; D unresolved. Between the trimmed V and J ends, which lost 3 bases and 4 bases, there was a span of 10 bases. The germline V gene encodes CDR1 SGHRS and CDR2 YFSETQ. CDR3 length equals 13 residues. The CDR3: CASSWSSLETQYF. CDR3 in DNA: TGCGCCAGCAGCTGGTCTAGTTTAGAGACCCAGTACTTC. Filled out from reference TRBV5-1 and TRBJ2-5, the complete variable domain reads KAGVTQTPRYLIKTRGQQVTLSCSPISGHRSVSWYQQTPGQGLQFLFEYFSETQRNKGNFPGRFSGRQFSNSRSEMNVSTLELGDSALYLCASSWSSLETQYFGPGTRLLVL.

V gene TRBV7-2 combines with J gene TRBJ2-5, with TRBD1 matching 7 bases. The CDR3 totals 11 residues. V lost 5 bases, J lost 13 bases, and 7 bases stayed unmatched. Germline V gene lookup returns CDR1 SGHTA and CDR2 FQGNSA. CDR3 sequence (DNA): TGTGCCAGCAGCCCCCGAGGGACAGCGTACTTC. Translation gives CASSPRGTAYF.

The V gene is TRBV5-5, the J gene TRBJ1-1, with 9 bases lining up with TRBD1. CDR1 is SGHKS, CDR2 YYEKEE, per germline (reference sequence). J gave up 9 bases and V 2 bases, and 8 bases lay outside the gene matches. This CDR3 is built from 14 residues. CDR3 in amino acids: CASSLQDRGVKAFF. The DNA of the CDR3 is TGTGCCAGCAGCTTACAGGACAGGGGAGTTAAAGCTTTCTTT.